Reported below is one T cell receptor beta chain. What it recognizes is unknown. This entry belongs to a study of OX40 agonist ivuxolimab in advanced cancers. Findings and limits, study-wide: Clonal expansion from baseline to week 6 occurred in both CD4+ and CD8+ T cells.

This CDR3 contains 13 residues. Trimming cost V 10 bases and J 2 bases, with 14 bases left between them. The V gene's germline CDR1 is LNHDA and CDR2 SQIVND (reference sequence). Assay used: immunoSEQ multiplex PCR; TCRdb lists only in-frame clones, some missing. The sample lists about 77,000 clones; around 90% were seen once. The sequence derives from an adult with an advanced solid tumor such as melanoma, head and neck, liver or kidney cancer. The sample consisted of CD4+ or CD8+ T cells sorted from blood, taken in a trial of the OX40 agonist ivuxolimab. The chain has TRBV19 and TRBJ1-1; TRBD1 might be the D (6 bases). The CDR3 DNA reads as TGTGCCACCTTGAAACAGGGAAACACTGAAGCTTTCTTT. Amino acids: CATLKQGNTEAFF. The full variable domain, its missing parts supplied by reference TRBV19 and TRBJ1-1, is DGGITQSPKYLFRKEGQNVTLSCEQNLNHDAMYWYRQDPGQGLRLIYYSQIVNDFQKGDIAEGYSVSREKKESFPLTVTSAQKNPTAFYLCATLKQGNTEAFFGQGTRLTVV.